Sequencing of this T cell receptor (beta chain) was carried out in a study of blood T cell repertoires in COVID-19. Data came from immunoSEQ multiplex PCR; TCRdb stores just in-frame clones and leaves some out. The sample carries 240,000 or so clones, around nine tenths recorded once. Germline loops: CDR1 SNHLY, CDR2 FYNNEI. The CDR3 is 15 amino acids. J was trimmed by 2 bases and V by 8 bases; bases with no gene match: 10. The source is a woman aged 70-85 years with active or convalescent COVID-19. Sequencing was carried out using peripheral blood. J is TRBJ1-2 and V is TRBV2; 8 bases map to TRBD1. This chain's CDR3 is CASGGQVGKNYGYTF. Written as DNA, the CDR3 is TGTGCCAGCGGGGGACAGGTAGGCAAGAACTATGGCTACACCTTC.